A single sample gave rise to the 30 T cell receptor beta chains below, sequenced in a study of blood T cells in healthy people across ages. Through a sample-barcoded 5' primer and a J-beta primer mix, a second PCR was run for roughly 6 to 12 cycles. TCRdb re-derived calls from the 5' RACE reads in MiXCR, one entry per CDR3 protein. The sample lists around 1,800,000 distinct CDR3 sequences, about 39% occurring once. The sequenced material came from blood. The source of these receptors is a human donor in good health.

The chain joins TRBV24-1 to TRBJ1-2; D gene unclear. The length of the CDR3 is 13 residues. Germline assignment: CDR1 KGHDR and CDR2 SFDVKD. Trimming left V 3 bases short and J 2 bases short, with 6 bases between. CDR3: CATSDGINYGYTF. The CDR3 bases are TGTGCCACCAGTGATGGGATAAACTATGGCTACACCTTC.

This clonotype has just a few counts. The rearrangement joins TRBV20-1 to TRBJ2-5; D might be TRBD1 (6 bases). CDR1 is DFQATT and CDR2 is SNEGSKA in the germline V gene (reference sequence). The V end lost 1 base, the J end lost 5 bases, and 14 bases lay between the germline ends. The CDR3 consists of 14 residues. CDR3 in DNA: TGCAGTGCTAGAGTCCCAGGGGCCCGCGAGACCCAGTACTTC. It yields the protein CSARVPGARETQYF.

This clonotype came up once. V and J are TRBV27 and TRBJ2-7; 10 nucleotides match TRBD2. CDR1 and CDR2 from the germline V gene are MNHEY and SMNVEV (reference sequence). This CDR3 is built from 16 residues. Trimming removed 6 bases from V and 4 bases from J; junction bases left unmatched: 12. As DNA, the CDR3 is TGTGCCAGCAGCCCTAGCGGGGGTAGTTTTATTTACGAGCAGTACTTC. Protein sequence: CASSPSGGSFIYEQYF.

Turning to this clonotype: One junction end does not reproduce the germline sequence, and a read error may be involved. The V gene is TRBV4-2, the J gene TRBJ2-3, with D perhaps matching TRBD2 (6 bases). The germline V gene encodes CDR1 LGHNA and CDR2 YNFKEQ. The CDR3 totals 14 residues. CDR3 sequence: CASSPRGPTDAQYF. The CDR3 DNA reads TGTGCCAGCAGTCCGCGGGGCCCCACAGATGCGCAGTATTTT.

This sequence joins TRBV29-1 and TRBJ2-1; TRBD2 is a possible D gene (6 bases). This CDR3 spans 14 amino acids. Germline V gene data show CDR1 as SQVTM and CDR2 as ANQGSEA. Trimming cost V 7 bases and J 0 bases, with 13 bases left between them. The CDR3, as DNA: TGCAGCGGCCATAGCGGAAGCTCCTACAATGAGCAGTTCTTC. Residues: CSGHSGSSYNEQFF.

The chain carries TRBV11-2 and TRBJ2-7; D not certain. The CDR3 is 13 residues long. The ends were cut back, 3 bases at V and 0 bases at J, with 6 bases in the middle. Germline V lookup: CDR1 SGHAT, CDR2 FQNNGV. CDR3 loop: CASSFQYSYEQYF. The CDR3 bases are TGTGCCAGCAGCTTTCAATACTCCTACGAGCAGTACTTC.

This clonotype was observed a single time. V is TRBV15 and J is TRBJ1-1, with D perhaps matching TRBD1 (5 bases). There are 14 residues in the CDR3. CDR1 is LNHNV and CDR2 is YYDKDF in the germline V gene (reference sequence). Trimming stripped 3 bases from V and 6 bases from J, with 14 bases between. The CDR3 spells CATSRGLGVAEAFF. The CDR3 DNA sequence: TGTGCCACCAGCAGGGGACTCGGGGTGGCTGAAGCTTTCTTT.

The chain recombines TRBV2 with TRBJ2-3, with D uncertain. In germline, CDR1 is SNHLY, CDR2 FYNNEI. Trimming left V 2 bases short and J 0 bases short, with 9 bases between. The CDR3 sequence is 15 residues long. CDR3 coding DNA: TGTGCCAGCAGTGAATTGGTCCGTAGCACAGATACGCAGTATTTT. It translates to CASSELVRSTDTQYF.

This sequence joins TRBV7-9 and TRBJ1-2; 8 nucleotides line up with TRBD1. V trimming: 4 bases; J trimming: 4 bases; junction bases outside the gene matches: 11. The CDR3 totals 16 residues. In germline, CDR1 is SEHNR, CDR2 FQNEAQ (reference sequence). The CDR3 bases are TGTGCCAGCAGCTCCATGCAGGACAGGGTGGTCTATGGCTACACCTTC. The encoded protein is CASSSMQDRVVYGYTF.

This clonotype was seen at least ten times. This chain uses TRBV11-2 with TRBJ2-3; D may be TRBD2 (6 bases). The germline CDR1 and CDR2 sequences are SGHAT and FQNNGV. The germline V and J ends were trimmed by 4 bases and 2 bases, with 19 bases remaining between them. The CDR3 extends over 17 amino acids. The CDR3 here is CASSSPGGAEYTDTQYF. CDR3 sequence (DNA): TGTGCCAGCAGCTCTCCCGGAGGGGCTGAGTACACAGATACGCAGTATTTT.

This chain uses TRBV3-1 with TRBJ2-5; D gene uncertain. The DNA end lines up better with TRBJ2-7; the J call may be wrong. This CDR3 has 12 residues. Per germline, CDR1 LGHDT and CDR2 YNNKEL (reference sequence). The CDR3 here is CASSQAEDEQYF. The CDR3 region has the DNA TGTGCCAGCAGCCAAGCCGAAGACGAGCAGTACTTC.

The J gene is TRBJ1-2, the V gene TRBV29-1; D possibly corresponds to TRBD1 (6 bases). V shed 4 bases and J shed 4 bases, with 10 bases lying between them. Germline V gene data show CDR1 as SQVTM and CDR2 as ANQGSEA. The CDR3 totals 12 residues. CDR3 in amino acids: CSVVRGPYGYTF. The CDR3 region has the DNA TGCAGCGTTGTGCGGGGGCCCTATGGCTACACCTTC.

The CDR3 region is CAIRQRGTDNEQFF. The CDR3 DNA follows: TGTGCCATTCGGCAGCGGGGGACAGACAATGAGCAGTTCTTC. The chain employs TRBV10-3 and TRBJ2-1, with a tentative D call TRBD2 (8 bases). This CDR3 has 14 amino acids. CDR1 is ENHRY and CDR2 is SYGVKD in the germline V gene. V lost 9 bases, J lost 5 bases, and 17 bases lay in between.

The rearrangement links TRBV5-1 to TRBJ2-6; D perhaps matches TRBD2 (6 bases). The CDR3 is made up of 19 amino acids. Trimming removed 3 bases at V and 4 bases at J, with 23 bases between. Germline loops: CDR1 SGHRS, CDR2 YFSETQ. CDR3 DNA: TGCGCCAGCAGCTCGGTGTTGGGACTTCTTAGATCGGGGGCCAACGTCCTGACTTTC. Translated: CASSSVLGLLRSGANVLTF.

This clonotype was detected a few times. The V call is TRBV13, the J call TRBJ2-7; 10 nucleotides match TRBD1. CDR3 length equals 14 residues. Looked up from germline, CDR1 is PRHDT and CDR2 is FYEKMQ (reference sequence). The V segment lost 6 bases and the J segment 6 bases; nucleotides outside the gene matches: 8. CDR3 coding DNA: TGTGCCAGCAGTTACAGGACAGGGGGTCTCGAGCAGTACTTC. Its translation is CASSYRTGGLEQYF.

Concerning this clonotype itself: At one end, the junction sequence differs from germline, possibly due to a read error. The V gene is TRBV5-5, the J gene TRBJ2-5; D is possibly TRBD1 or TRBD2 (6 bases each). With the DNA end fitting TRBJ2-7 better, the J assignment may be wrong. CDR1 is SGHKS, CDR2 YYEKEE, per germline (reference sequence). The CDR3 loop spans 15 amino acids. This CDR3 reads CASGFLRGGMDEQYF. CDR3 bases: TGTGCCAGCGGCTTCCTCAGGGGAGGTATGGACGAGCAGTACTTC.

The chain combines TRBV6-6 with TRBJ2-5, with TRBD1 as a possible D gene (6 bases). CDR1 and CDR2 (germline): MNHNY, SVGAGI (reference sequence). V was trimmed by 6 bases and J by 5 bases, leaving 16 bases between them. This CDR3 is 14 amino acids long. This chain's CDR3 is CASRPTGFGETQYF. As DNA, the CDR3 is TGTGCCAGCAGACCCACAGGGTTTGGGGAGACCCAGTACTTC.

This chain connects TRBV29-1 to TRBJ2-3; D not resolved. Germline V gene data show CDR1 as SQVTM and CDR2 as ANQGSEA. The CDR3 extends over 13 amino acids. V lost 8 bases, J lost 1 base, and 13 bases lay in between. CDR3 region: CSQRTDGTDTQYF. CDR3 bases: TGCAGCCAAAGGACGGATGGCACAGATACGCAGTATTTT.

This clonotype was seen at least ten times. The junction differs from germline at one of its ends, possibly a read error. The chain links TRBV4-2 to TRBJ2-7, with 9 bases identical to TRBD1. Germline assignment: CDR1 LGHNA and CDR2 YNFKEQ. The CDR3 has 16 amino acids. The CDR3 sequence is CASSQGAGTGPYEQYF. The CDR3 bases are TGCGCCAGCAGCCAAGGAGCGGGGACAGGGCCCTACGAGCAGTACTTC.

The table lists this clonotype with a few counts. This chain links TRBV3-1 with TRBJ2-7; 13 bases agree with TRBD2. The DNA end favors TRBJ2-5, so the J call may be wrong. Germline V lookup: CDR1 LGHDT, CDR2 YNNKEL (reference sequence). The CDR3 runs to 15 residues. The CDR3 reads CASSLTSGGWETQYF. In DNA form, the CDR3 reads TGTGCCAGCAGCCTGACTAGCGGGGGGTGGGAGACCCAGTACTTC.

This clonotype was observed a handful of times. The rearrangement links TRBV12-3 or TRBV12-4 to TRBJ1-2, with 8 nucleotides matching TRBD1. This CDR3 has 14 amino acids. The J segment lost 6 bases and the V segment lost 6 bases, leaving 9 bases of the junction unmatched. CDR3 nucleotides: TGTGCCAGCAGCTCGGACAGGGATCGTCATGGCTACACCTTC. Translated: CASSSDRDRHGYTF.

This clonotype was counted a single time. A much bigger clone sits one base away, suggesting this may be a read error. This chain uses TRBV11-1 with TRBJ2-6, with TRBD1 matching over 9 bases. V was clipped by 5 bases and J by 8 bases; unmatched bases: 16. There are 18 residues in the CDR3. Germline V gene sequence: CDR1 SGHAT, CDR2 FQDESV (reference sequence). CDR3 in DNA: TGTGCCAGCAGCCCCCCCCGGACAGGGGTATCCGGGACCAACGTCCTGACTTTC. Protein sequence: CASSPPRTGVSGTNVLTF.

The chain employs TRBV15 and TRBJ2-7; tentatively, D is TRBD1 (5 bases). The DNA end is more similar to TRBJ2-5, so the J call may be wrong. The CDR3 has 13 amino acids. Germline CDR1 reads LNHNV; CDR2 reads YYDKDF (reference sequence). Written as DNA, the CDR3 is TGTGCCACCAGCAGAGAGACAGCGGAGACCCAGTACTTC. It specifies CATSRETAETQYF.

The CDR3: CASGHGTGSLNEQFF. CDR3 DNA: TGTGCCAGCGGACACGGGACAGGGTCTCTCAATGAGCAGTTCTTC. This chain uses TRBV6-2 or TRBV6-3 with TRBJ2-1; 9 bases are a match to TRBD1. Germline loops: CDR1 MNHEY, CDR2 SVGEGT. Germline trimming cut 8 bases from V and 6 bases from J; bases unmatched to any gene: 11. The CDR3 has 15 amino acids.

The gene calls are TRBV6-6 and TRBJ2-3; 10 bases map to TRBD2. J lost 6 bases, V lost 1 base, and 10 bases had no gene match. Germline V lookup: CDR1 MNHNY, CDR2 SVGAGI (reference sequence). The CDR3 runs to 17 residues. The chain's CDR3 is CASSYFSSGSWRDTQYF. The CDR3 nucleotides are TGTGCCAGCAGTTACTTTTCTAGCGGGAGCTGGAGGGATACGCAGTATTTT.

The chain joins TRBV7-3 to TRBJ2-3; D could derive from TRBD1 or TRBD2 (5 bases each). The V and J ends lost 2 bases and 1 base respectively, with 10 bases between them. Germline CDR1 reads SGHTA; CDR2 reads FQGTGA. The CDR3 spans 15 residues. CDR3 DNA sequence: TGTGCCAGCAGCTTATGGGGGTTCGGCACAGATACGCAGTATTTT. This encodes CASSLWGFGTDTQYF. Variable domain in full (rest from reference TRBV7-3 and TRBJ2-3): GAGVSQTPSNKVTEKGKYVELRCDPISGHTALYWYRQSLGQGPEFLIYFQGTGAADDSGLPNDRFFAVRPEGSVSTLKIQRTERGDSAVYLCASSLWGFGTDTQYFGPGTRLTVL.

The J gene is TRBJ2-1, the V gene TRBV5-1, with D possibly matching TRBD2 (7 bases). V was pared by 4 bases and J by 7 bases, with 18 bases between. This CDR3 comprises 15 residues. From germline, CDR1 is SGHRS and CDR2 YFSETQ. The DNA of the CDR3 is TGCGCCAGCAGCGTGGCTGGGGAGGGGGGGAATGAGCAGTTCTTC. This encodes CASSVAGEGGNEQFF.

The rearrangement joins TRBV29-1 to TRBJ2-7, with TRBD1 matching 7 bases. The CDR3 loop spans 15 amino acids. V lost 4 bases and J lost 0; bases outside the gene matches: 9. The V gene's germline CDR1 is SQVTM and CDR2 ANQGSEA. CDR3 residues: CSVAGRTGYSYEQYF. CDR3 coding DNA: TGCAGCGTTGCCGGCCGGACAGGCTACTCCTACGAGCAGTACTTC.

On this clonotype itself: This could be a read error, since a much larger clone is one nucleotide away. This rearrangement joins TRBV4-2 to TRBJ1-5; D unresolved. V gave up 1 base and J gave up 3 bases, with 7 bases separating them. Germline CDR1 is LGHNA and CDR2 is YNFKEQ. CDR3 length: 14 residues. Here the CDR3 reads CASSQVADNQPQHF. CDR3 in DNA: TGTGCCAGCAGCCAAGTGGCAGACAATCAGCCCCAGCATTTT.

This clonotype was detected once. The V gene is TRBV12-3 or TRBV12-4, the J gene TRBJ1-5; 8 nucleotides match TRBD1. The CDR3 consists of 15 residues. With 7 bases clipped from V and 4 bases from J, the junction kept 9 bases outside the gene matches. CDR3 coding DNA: TGTGCCAGCATCGGGACAGGAGGGGAAAATCAGCCCCAGCATTTT. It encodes CASIGTGGENQPQHF.